This TCR beta chain was identified in a study of cytomegalovirus exposure and HLA in healthy donors. Study at large: The roughly 130 validation repertoires used the same platform as the approximately 670 first-cohort repertoires (as reported by a later analysis).

Study-level findings and limits: The listing of roughly 160 TCR beta chains classed them as cytomegalovirus-associated.

Produced via immunoSEQ multiplex PCR; TCRdb's table is partial and in-frame only. The sample holds roughly 190,000 clones; about nine tenths are singletons and the top ten take around 7.2%. Comments on this clone: Its antigen is not known.

Trimming took off 4 bases at V and 2 bases at J, with 9 bases between the two ends. This CDR3 is 13 amino acids long. Germline V gives CDR1 SGHVS, CDR2 FQNEAQ. Sample: PBMCs. The clonotype originates from a man aged 30-40 years in good health and CMV-seropositive. This chain joins TRBV7-8 and TRBJ2-7, with D unresolved. CDR3 DNA sequence: TGTGCCAGCAGCTCCCCGACACCCTACGAGCAGTACTTC. This encodes CASSSPTPYEQYF. Variable domain in full (rest from reference TRBV7-8 and TRBJ2-7): GAGVSQSPRYKVAKRGQDVALRCDPISGHVSLFWYQQALGQGPEFLTYFQNEAQLDKSGLPSDRFFAERPEGSVSTLKIQRTQQEDSAVYLCASSSPTPYEQYFGPGTRLTVT.